This entry lists 32 T cell receptor beta chains sequenced from one sample in a study of siplizumab effects on memory and regulatory T cells. TCRdb's copy holds only in-frame clones and misses some; the assay was immunoSEQ multiplex PCR. The data hold some 100,000 clones, with approximately 94% observed a single time. Sequenced: non-Treg CD4+ T cells sorted from blood. These TCRs come from a human donor in good health.

The gene calls are TRBV7-3 and TRBJ2-1, with a possible D match to TRBD1 (5 bases). The length of the CDR3 is 14 residues. In germline, CDR1 is SGHTA, CDR2 FQGTGA. The V end lost 2 bases, the J end lost 10 bases, and 15 bases lay between the germline ends. In DNA form, the CDR3 reads TGTGCCAGCAGCTTATCTCAGGGAAGACAGGAGCAGTTCTTC. Protein product: CASSLSQGRQEQFF.

The chain combines TRBV6-5 with TRBJ2-7; D might be TRBD1 (6 bases). The CDR3 is 13 residues long. The germline gives CDR1 MNHEY, CDR2 SVGAGI. V lost 7 bases to trimming and J lost 7 bases, with 17 bases between them. The CDR3 bases are TGTGCCAGCACCAACAACCAGGGGTGGGAGCAGTACTTC. Its protein product is CASTNNQGWEQYF.

This chain uses TRBV6-6 with TRBJ1-4; D ambiguous. This CDR3 contains 16 residues. Germline CDR1 reads MNHNY; CDR2 reads SVGAGI (reference sequence). The V gene lost 5 bases and the J gene lost 0 bases, with 13 bases spanning the gap. Written as DNA, the CDR3 is TGTGCCAGCAGTGGCCCGGACGGAGCAACTAATGAAAAACTGTTTTTT. It translates to CASSGPDGATNEKLFF.

V usage is TRBV6-6 and J usage is TRBJ1-4; perhaps TRBD1 as D (5 bases). Trimming removed 7 bases from V and 7 bases from J, with 13 bases in between. The CDR3 loop spans 13 amino acids. Germline V gene sequence: CDR1 MNHNY, CDR2 SVGAGI (reference sequence). DNA of the CDR3: TGTGCCAGCAAGGGGAGGGACGGTGAAAAACTGTTTTTT. Translation gives CASKGRDGEKLFF.

CDR3 amino acids: CASSLAQRSTDTQYF. CDR3 nucleotides: TGCGCCAGCAGCTTGGCCCAGCGGAGCACAGATACGCAGTATTTT. The chain is built from TRBV5-1 and TRBJ2-3, with a possible D match to TRBD2 (5 bases). Germline CDR1 is SGHRS and CDR2 is YFSETQ. This CDR3 is built from 15 residues. V dropped 0 bases and J dropped 0 bases, with 8 bases sitting between them. Variable domain in full (rest from reference TRBV5-1 and TRBJ2-3): KAGVTQTPRYLIKTRGQQVTLSCSPISGHRSVSWYQQTPGQGLQFLFEYFSETQRNKGNFPGRFSGRQFSNSRSEMNVSTLELGDSALYLCASSLAQRSTDTQYFGPGTRLTVL.

The chain combines TRBV19 with TRBJ2-1; tentative D call: TRBD2 (5 bases). Germline V gives CDR1 LNHDA, CDR2 SQIVND (reference sequence). The germline V and J ends were trimmed by 5 bases and 7 bases, with 12 bases remaining between them. The length of the CDR3 is 13 residues. CDR3 nucleotide sequence: TGTGCCAGTAGTCCTCCGGACTGGAATGAGCAGTTCTTC. Residues: CASSPPDWNEQFF.

The CDR3, as DNA: TGTGCCAGCAGCCCGCTTCCCCCAGGGGGCACCGGGGAGCTGTTTTTT. It translates to CASSPLPPGGTGELFF. This sequence joins TRBV4-2 and TRBJ2-2; 7 nucleotides line up with TRBD1. CDR3 size: 16 residues. Losses at the gene ends were 4 bases for V and 4 bases for J; bases not matched to a gene: 9. CDR1 and CDR2 (germline): LGHNA, YNFKEQ.

The gene calls are TRBV2 and TRBJ2-7; 8 positions match TRBD2. The CDR3 totals 18 residues. CDR1 SNHLY and CDR2 FYNNEI come from the germline V gene. The ends lost 6 bases at V and 5 bases at J; junction bases unmatched: 21. CDR3 DNA: TGTGCCAGCAGGGGTGGGACTAGTTGGAGCCTTGAGCGTGACGAGCAGTACTTC. As protein: CASRGGTSWSLERDEQYF.

The J gene is TRBJ2-5, the V gene TRBV30; perhaps TRBD2 as D (6 bases). The V gene lost 0 bases and the J gene lost 6 bases, with 14 bases spanning the gap. CDR1 is GTSNPN and CDR2 is SVGIG in the germline V gene (reference sequence). The CDR3 contains 14 residues. The CDR3 nucleotides are TGTGCCTGGAGTGTACCCGGGAGCAGAAAGACCCAGTACTTC. Protein product: CAWSVPGSRKTQYF. The variable domain in full, completed from reference TRBV30 and TRBJ2-5, reads SQTIHQWPATLVQPVGSPLSLECTVEGTSNPNLYWYRQAAGRGLQLLFYSVGIGQISSEVPQNLSASRPQDRQFILSSKKLLLSDSGFYLCAWSVPGSRKTQYFGPGTRLLVL.

The chain couples TRBV11-2 to TRBJ2-7; D possibly uses TRBD1 or TRBD2 (6 bases each). Deletions cut 0 bases from V and 11 bases from J, with 14 bases between. CDR3 size: 13 residues. Germline values: CDR1 SGHAT, CDR2 FQNNGV. The CDR3: CASSLDRGRTEYF. The CDR3 DNA follows: TGTGCCAGCAGCTTAGATCGGGGGCGAACGGAGTACTTC.

The chain links TRBV7-9 to TRBJ2-1; possible D gene TRBD1, 6 bases. Germline V lookup: CDR1 SEHNR, CDR2 FQNEAQ (reference sequence). Trimming removed 4 bases from V and 4 bases from J, with 14 bases in between. The CDR3 loop spans 15 amino acids. The DNA of the CDR3 is TGTGCCAGCAGCTCATACCGGGACAATTACAATGAGCAGTTCTTC. The encoded protein is CASSSYRDNYNEQFF.

The chain couples TRBV7-9 to TRBJ2-3; D is unclear. V was cut by 0 bases and J by 4 bases, with 8 bases left in between. The germline gives CDR1 SEHNR, CDR2 FQNEAQ (reference sequence). The CDR3 runs to 14 residues. The CDR3 spells CASSLAGNADTQYF. In DNA form, the CDR3 reads TGTGCCAGCAGCTTAGCGGGGAACGCAGATACGCAGTATTTT.

V gene TRBV10-3 combines with J gene TRBJ2-3; D possibly corresponds to TRBD2 (6 bases). V lost 7 bases and J lost 0, with 20 bases in between. The CDR3 consists of 17 residues. Germline V gives CDR1 ENHRY, CDR2 SYGVKD. The chain's CDR3 is CAIKVDGSPSSTDTQYF. DNA for the CDR3: TGTGCCATCAAAGTCGACGGGAGCCCCTCTAGCACAGATACGCAGTATTTT.

The chain combines TRBV10-1 with TRBJ2-2; the match to TRBD2 covers 12 bases. Trimming cost V 4 bases and J 5 bases; bases outside gene matches: 11. Germline CDR1 and CDR2: WNHNN and SYGVQD (reference sequence). The CDR3 is made up of 18 amino acids. Here the CDR3 DNA reads TGCGCCAGCAGTGGAGGGAGACTAGCGGGAGTGGGGACCGGGGAGCTGTTTTTT. Its protein is CASSGGRLAGVGTGELFF.

V and J are TRBV28 and TRBJ1-3; D remains ambiguous. V was cut by 7 bases and J by 0 bases, with 10 bases left in between. Per the germline V gene, CDR1 is MDHEN and CDR2 is SYDVKM. The CDR3 totals 14 residues. CDR3 region: CASTWRFSGNTIYF. The CDR3, as DNA: TGTGCCAGCACCTGGCGGTTCTCTGGAAACACCATATATTTT.

The genes are TRBV30 and TRBJ1-6; the D is unclear. V was cut by 1 base and J by 6 bases, with 16 bases left in between. Per germline, CDR1 GTSNPN and CDR2 SVGIG (reference sequence). This CDR3 contains 16 residues. In DNA form, the CDR3 reads TGTGCCTGGAGTGCAGCTGGGGTCTCTGGTAATTCACCCCTCCACTTT. Translated: CAWSAAGVSGNSPLHF.

The chain uses TRBV6-5 and TRBJ2-5; D is ambiguous. This CDR3 has 13 amino acids. The V and J ends lost 5 bases and 5 bases respectively, with 12 bases between them. Germline CDR1 and CDR2: MNHEY and SVGAGI. CDR3: CASSEAQFETQYF. The CDR3, as DNA: TGTGCCAGCAGTGAAGCGCAATTTGAGACCCAGTACTTC.

The chain recombines TRBV7-9 with TRBJ1-1; 7 positions agree with TRBD1. The CDR3 has 15 amino acids. The V gene's germline CDR1 is SEHNR and CDR2 FQNEAQ (reference sequence). Germline trimming cut 5 bases from V and 3 bases from J; bases unmatched to any gene: 9. In DNA, the CDR3 is TGTGCCAGCAGCCTAAGACAGGGTGAGGACACTGAAGCTTTCTTT. Translation: CASSLRQGEDTEAFF.

The chain combines TRBV7-9 with TRBJ1-2, with D unclear. CDR3 length: 11 amino acids. V lost 1 base to trimming and J lost 7 bases, with 4 bases between them. Germline V CDR1 and CDR2: SEHNR, FQNEAQ (reference sequence). The CDR3 here is CASSLEGGYTF. Here the CDR3 DNA reads TGTGCCAGCAGCTTAGAGGGTGGCTACACCTTC.

The chain couples TRBV6-5 to TRBJ2-3; a possible D gene is TRBD2 (6 bases). The CDR3 runs 14 residues. V shed 6 bases and J shed 0 bases, with 10 bases lying between them. Germline V gives CDR1 MNHEY, CDR2 SVGAGI. As DNA, the CDR3 is TGTGCCAGCAGCGGACTATCTAGCACAGATACGCAGTATTTT. Translation gives CASSGLSSTDTQYF.

The rearrangement uses TRBV4-1 and TRBJ1-4; maybe TRBD1 (6 bases). V was pared by 4 bases and J by 5 bases, with 20 bases between. Looked up from germline, CDR1 is MGHRA and CDR2 is YSYEKL. The CDR3 extends over 17 amino acids. CDR3 in amino acids: CASSLTREGQRNEKLFF. CDR3 nucleotides: TGCGCCAGCAGCCTTACCAGGGAAGGACAGAGAAATGAAAAACTGTTTTTT.

In DNA, the CDR3 is TGTGCCAGCAGTTCCTGGGGGGGAGGCGGGAGAGAGACCCAGTACTTC. This encodes CASSSWGGGGRETQYF. J is TRBJ2-5 and V is TRBV27; the match to TRBD2 covers 7 bases. The V and J ends lost 4 bases and 4 bases, in that order; junction bases with no gene match: 12. This CDR3 is 16 amino acids long. Germline loops: CDR1 MNHEY, CDR2 SMNVEV (reference sequence).

V usage is TRBV7-8 and J usage is TRBJ2-2; 10 bases agree with TRBD2. V lost 1 base and J lost 8; bases outside the gene matches: 4. CDR3 length: 15 amino acids. Germline V CDR1 and CDR2: SGHVS, FQNEAQ. CDR3 loop: CASSLGLAGVGELFF. DNA of the CDR3: TGTGCCAGCAGCTTAGGGCTAGCGGGAGTTGGGGAGCTGTTTTTT. Based on the CDR3 plus reference TRBV7-8 and TRBJ2-2, the full variable domain is GAGVSQSPRYKVAKRGQDVALRCDPISGHVSLFWYQQALGQGPEFLTYFQNEAQLDKSGLPSDRFFAERPEGSVSTLKIQRTQQEDSAVYLCASSLGLAGVGELFFGEGSRLTVL.

The chain carries TRBV7-6 and TRBJ2-1; 9 bases are a match to TRBD2. The CDR3 has 18 amino acids. V shed 1 base, J shed 6 bases, and the junction held 13 bases outside the gene matches. Looked up from germline, CDR1 is SGHVS and CDR2 is FNYEAQ. CDR3 in amino acids: CASSLEGVGSGRVNEQFF. CDR3 nucleotides: TGTGCCAGCAGCTTAGAAGGAGTGGGTAGCGGGAGAGTCAATGAGCAGTTCTTC. The whole variable domain, filled in from reference TRBV7-6 and TRBJ2-1, reads GAGVSQSPRYKVTKRGQDVALRCDPISGHVSLYWYRQALGQGPEFLTYFNYEAQQDKSGLPNDRFSAERPEGSISTLTIQRTEQRDSAMYRCASSLEGVGSGRVNEQFFGPGTRLTVL.

This rearrangement joins TRBV29-1 to TRBJ2-7, with 9 bases fitting TRBD1. V trimming: 2 bases; J trimming: 4 bases; junction bases outside the gene matches: 6. This CDR3 has 14 amino acids. Germline V gives CDR1 SQVTM, CDR2 ANQGSEA. CDR3 sequence reads: CSVEPGTGSYEQYF. CDR3 coding DNA: TGCAGCGTTGAACCCGGGACAGGGTCTTACGAGCAGTACTTC.

The J gene is TRBJ1-3, the V gene TRBV27; D call uncertain. With 2 bases removed from V and 6 bases from J, the gap between germline ends came to 11 bases. Germline-derived CDR1 and CDR2 are MNHEY and SMNVEV (reference sequence). This CDR3 is 14 amino acids long. The CDR3 nucleotides are TGTGCCAGCAGTTTAGGCGCAGGCTTAAACACCATATATTTT. Translating it yields CASSLGAGLNTIYF.

This rearrangement joins TRBV2 to TRBJ2-1, with 14 positions matching TRBD2. With 4 bases clipped from V and 3 bases from J, the junction kept 11 bases outside the gene matches. The CDR3 covers 19 residues. Germline V CDR1 and CDR2: SNHLY, FYNNEI. CDR3 region: CASSVIKGLAGVGYNEQFF. CDR3 in DNA: TGTGCCAGCAGTGTTATTAAGGGACTAGCGGGAGTAGGCTACAATGAGCAGTTCTTC.

J is TRBJ2-7 and V is TRBV10-3; 9 bases are shared with TRBD2. Germline V gene sequence: CDR1 ENHRY, CDR2 SYGVKD. V dropped 0 bases and J dropped 4; count of bases not matched to a gene: 10. CDR3 length: 17 amino acids. CDR3: CAISESTRSGRLYEQYF. The CDR3 coding sequence is TGTGCCATCAGTGAGTCTACGAGGAGCGGGAGGCTTTACGAGCAGTACTTC.

This chain connects TRBV6-1 to TRBJ2-2; 12 bases are a match to TRBD1. This CDR3 spans 15 amino acids. V lost 7 bases to trimming and J lost 8 bases; unmatched junction nucleotides: 8. Per germline, CDR1 MNHNS and CDR2 SASEGT. DNA for the CDR3: TGTGCCAGCATGCCACGGGACAGGGGGCTTGGGGAGCTGTTTTTT. This sequence encodes CASMPRDRGLGELFF.

This clone came up a few times. The V gene is TRBV9, the J gene TRBJ1-2, with 8 bases that match TRBD1. The CDR3 sequence is 15 residues long. The V gene end was trimmed by 3 bases and the J gene end by 3 bases; junction bases not matched to a gene: 7. Germline CDR1 and CDR2: SGDLS and YYNGEE. CDR3: CASSALHRGDYGYTF. The CDR3 DNA reads as TGTGCCAGCAGCGCCCTTCACAGGGGGGACTATGGCTACACCTTC.

The chain uses TRBV28 and TRBJ1-3; TRBD1 might be the D (5 bases). This CDR3 has 17 residues. Germline-derived CDR1 and CDR2 are MDHEN and SYDVKM. The ends were cut back, 5 bases at V and 0 bases at J, with 17 bases in the middle. CDR3 coding DNA: TGTGCCAGCAGTACCCTTAACTGGGGGAGCTCTGGAAACACCATATATTTT. Translated: CASSTLNWGSSGNTIYF.

The V call is TRBV7-3, the J call TRBJ2-2, with 12 bases that match TRBD2. V shed 4 bases, J shed 4 bases, and the junction held 13 bases outside the gene matches. The germline V gene has CDR1 SGHTA and CDR2 FQGTGA. The CDR3 runs 19 residues. The chain's CDR3 is CASSSPLTSGRPGTGELFF. CDR3 sequence (DNA): TGTGCCAGCAGCTCCCCCTTGACTAGCGGGAGACCGGGCACCGGGGAGCTGTTTTTT.